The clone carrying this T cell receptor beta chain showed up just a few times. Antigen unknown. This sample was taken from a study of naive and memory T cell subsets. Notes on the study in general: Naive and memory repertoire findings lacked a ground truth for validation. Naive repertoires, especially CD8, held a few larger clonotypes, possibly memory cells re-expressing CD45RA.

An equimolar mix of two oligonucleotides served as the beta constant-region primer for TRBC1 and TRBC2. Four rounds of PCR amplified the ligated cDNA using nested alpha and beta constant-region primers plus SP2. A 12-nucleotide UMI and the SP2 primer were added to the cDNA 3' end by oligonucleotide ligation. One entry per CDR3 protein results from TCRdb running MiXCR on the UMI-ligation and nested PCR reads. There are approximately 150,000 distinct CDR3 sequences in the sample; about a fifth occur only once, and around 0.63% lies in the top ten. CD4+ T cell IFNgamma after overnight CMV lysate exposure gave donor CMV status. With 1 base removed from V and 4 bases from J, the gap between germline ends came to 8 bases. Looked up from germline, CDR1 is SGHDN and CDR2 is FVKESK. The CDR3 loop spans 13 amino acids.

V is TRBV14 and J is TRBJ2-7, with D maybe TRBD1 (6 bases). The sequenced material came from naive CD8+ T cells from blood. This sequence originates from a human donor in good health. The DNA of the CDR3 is TGTGCCAGCAGCCAAGTCGGACAGTACGAGCAGTACTTC. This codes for CASSQVGQYEQYF.